Listed below are T cell receptor beta chains from one sample, sequenced in a study of T cells after yellow fever vaccination. TCRdb independently ran MiXCR on the 5' RACE reads; one entry per CDR3 protein. The table has 95,000 to 150,000 distinct CDR3 sequences, around 15% seen once; the top ten hold about 40%. Sample: CD8+ T cells sorted from PBMCs, taken 5 days after the yellow fever booster vaccination. These receptors all stem from a young man who received the YFV17D yellow fever vaccine. Each CDR3 is given with its conserved first and last residue. Each record gives: D gene, J gene, V gene, clone size, CDR3 protein, CDR3 DNA. A D gene is named only where the DNA matches it firmly. Only some rows state a clone size, as once, few, many or a class for expanded clones.

TRBD1 TRBJ2-7 TRBV6-6 . CASSFGTAASYEQYF TGTGCCAGCAGTTTCGGGACAGCCGCCTCCTACGAGCAGTACTTC
. TRBJ1-1 TRBV7-9 few CASQPTSGTVNTEAFF TGTGCCAGCCAACCGACATCCGGGACGGTGAACACTGAAGCTTTCTTT
TRBD2 TRBJ2-3 TRBV20-1 many CSARGVSSGLGRDTQYF TGCAGTGCTAGGGGGGTAAGCTCGGGACTAGGGCGCGATACGCAGTATTTT
. TRBJ2-3 TRBV27 . CASSTSRDTQYF TGTGCCAGCAGCACCAGTCGGGATACGCAGTATTTT
. TRBJ1-1 TRBV3-1 few CASSHARGVRTTEAFF TGTGCCAGCAGCCACGCACGCGGGGTGAGGACCACTGAAGCTTTCTTT
. TRBJ1-2 TRBV20-1 few CSHPSRGYTF TGCAGTCATCCCTCTAGGGGCTACACCTTC
. TRBJ2-3 TRBV7-3 few CASSLAGAFDTQYF TGTGCCAGCAGCTTAGCGGGGGCGTTTGATACGCAGTATTTT
TRBD2 TRBJ2-1 TRBV5-1 few CASSPGLGFDEQFF TGCGCCAGCAGCCCAGGACTAGGGTTTGATGAGCAGTTCTTC
. TRBJ1-1 TRBV15 . CATSRDYSANTEAFF TGTGCCACCAGCAGAGATTATTCGGCGAACACTGAAGCTTTCTTT
TRBD1 TRBJ1-6 TRBV4-1 . CASSQQGTGVSPLHF TGCGCCAGCAGCCAACAGGGGACAGGGGTCTCACCCCTCCACTTT
. TRBJ2-3 TRBV20-1 few CSAREGRYTQYF TGCAGTGCTAGAGAAGGGAGGTATACGCAGTATTTT
TRBD2 TRBJ2-3 TRBV20-1 . CSARGLAGGWSTDTQYF TGCAGTGCCCGCGGGCTAGCGGGGGGGTGGAGCACAGATACGCAGTATTTT
TRBD2 TRBJ2-3 TRBV4-1 . CASSPAGDGVSTDTQYF TGCGCCAGCAGCCCGGCGGGGGATGGGGTGAGCACAGATACGCAGTATTTT
. TRBJ2-7 TRBV6-5 . CASSWSYGSTEYF TGTGCCAGCAGTTGGAGCTACGGGTCCACGGAGTACTTC
TRBD1 TRBJ1-1 TRBV29-1 . CSVEDRTYSGGPKAFF TGCAGCGTTGAAGATCGTACATACTCAGGGGGCCCTAAAGCTTTCTTT
TRBD1 TRBJ2-3 TRBV20-1 . CSAGGSRGPSTDTQYF TGCAGTGCCGGGGGCTCCAGGGGGCCTAGCACAGATACGCAGTATTTT
. TRBJ2-1 TRBV4-3 medium-sized CASSQEAVTYNEQFF TGCGCCAGCAGCCAAGAGGCAGTTACCTACAATGAGCAGTTCTTC
TRBD2 TRBJ2-2 TRBV7-6 . CASMPTGGTGELFF TGTGCCAGCATGCCTACGGGGGGGACCGGGGAGCTGTTTTTT
. TRBJ2-5 TRBV27 few CASSLGGDRAQYF TGTGCCAGCAGTTTAGGCGGGGACAGAGCCCAGTACTTC
TRBD2 TRBJ2-7 TRBV6-6 . CASSYETSGLYVTYEQYF TGTGCCAGCAGTTACGAGACTAGCGGGCTTTACGTTACCTACGAGCAGTACTTC
. TRBJ2-3 TRBV7-3 . CASSFVVSDTQYF TGTGCCAGCAGCTTTGTAGTTAGCGATACGCAGTATTTT
TRBD1 TRBJ1-3 TRBV10-3 few CAINDRDSGNTIYF TGTGCCATCAACGACAGGGACTCTGGAAACACCATATATTTT
. TRBJ1-1 TRBV29-1 . CSIYTAMNTEAFF TGCAGCATTTACACGGCCATGAACACTGAAGCTTTCTTT
TRBD1 TRBJ2-7 TRBV29-1 few CSAMGQNYEQYF TGCAGCGCTATGGGACAGAACTACGAGCAGTACTTC
. TRBJ2-2 TRBV7-2 many CASSLVGSTGELFF TGTGCCAGCAGCTTAGTGGGGAGCACCGGGGAGCTGTTTTTT
TRBD2 TRBJ2-3 TRBV29-1 few CSVEGSGKVTDTQYF TGCAGCGTTGAAGGGAGCGGGAAGGTCACAGATACGCAGTATTTT
. TRBJ1-1 TRBV5-1 few CASSPGHLNTEAFF TGCGCCAGCAGCCCGGGACATTTGAACACTGAAGCTTTCTTT
TRBD1 TRBJ2-3 TRBV28 few CASSFSLQGGTDTQYF TGTGCCAGCAGTTTTAGCTTACAGGGGGGCACAGATACGCAGTATTTT
TRBD2 TRBJ2-7 TRBV20-1 few CSARDPLAGDYEQYF TGCAGTGCTAGAGATCCGCTAGCGGGGGACTACGAGCAGTACTTC
. TRBJ2-3 TRBV4-3 many CASSQDLALWGTDTQYF TGCGCCAGCAGCCAAGATCTGGCCCTTTGGGGCACAGATACGCAGTATTTT
. TRBJ1-2 TRBV6-5 . CASSYSGRFQSNYGYTF TGTGCCAGCAGTTACTCCGGCAGGTTTCAATCTAACTATGGCTACACCTTC
. TRBJ2-1 TRBV4-2 few CASSQFHWSRYNEQFF TGTGCCAGCAGCCAATTTCACTGGTCCCGGTACAATGAGCAGTTCTTC
. TRBJ1-6 TRBV4-3 . CASRTELGGARNSPLHF TGCGCCAGCAGAACGGAGCTTGGGGGCGCGCGTAATTCACCCCTCCACTTT
TRBD2 TRBJ2-3 TRBV7-3 few CASSLYSGDTDTQYF TGTGCCAGCAGCTTATACAGCGGGGACACAGATACGCAGTATTTT
TRBD1 TRBJ2-5 TRBV12-3/TRBV12-4 few CASSPQGAVMGETQYF TGTGCCAGCAGCCCACAGGGGGCTGTGATGGGAGAGACCCAGTACTTC
. TRBJ1-1 TRBV14 few CASSAPGTAYMNTEAFF TGTGCCAGCAGCGCTCCCGGGACGGCATACATGAACACTGAAGCTTTCTTT
. TRBJ2-5 TRBV10-3 . CAISEVSEQETQYF TGTGCCATCAGTGAGGTCTCGGAACAAGAGACCCAGTACTTC
. TRBJ2-2 TRBV7-9 few CASSPTGSSTGELFF TGTGCCAGCAGCCCCACAGGGTCGAGCACCGGGGAGCTGTTTTTT
. TRBJ2-7 TRBV27 . CASSLSGGQTYEQYF TGTGCCAGCAGTTTATCGGGTGGGCAGACCTACGAGCAGTACTTC
. TRBJ1-2 TRBV7-9 few CASTLRSRDNGYTF TGTGCCAGCACCCTACGGAGCAGGGATAATGGCTACACCTTC
. TRBJ2-2 TRBV6-6 . CASSHDGNTGELFF TGTGCCAGCAGTCACGACGGAAACACCGGGGAGCTGTTTTTT
. TRBJ1-2 TRBV5-5 . CASSSTPQGSDYGYTF TGTGCCAGCAGCTCCACCCCACAAGGATCGGACTATGGCTACACCTTC
. TRBJ2-4 TRBV5-6 . CASSSLLGLAKNIQYF TGTGCCAGCAGCTCCCTGTTGGGGCTAGCCAAAAACATTCAGTACTTC
. TRBJ1-1 TRBV6-6 . CASSQTWQNTEAFF TGTGCCAGCAGTCAAACTTGGCAGAACACTGAAGCTTTCTTT
. TRBJ2-1 TRBV11-2 few CASRSGGGYNEQFF TGTGCCAGCAGATCAGGGGGGGGCTACAATGAGCAGTTCTTC
. TRBJ2-1 TRBV30 . CAWSMRVNEQFF TGTGCCTGGAGTATGAGGGTCAATGAGCAGTTCTTC
. TRBJ1-5 TRBV4-3 . CASSQDLDFNQPQHF TGCGCCAGCAGCCAAGATTTAGACTTCAATCAGCCCCAGCATTTT
TRBD1 TRBJ2-3 TRBV12-3/TRBV12-4 few CASSFLGGQEIDTQYF TGTGCCAGCAGTTTTTTAGGGGGACAGGAAATAGATACGCAGTATTTT
TRBD1 TRBJ2-2 TRBV4-3 . CASSWTGSGGELFF TGCGCCAGCAGCTGGACAGGGTCGGGCGGGGAGCTGTTTTTT
. TRBJ2-7 TRBV7-6 few CASSPLEAEQYF TGTGCCAGCAGCCCTCTGGAGGCCGAGCAGTACTTC
TRBD1 TRBJ1-1 TRBV4-1 few CASSQEVRGLGTEAFF TGCGCCAGCAGCCAAGAAGTCAGGGGGCTCGGCACTGAAGCTTTCTTT